What follows are 9 T cell receptor beta chains derived from one specimen sequenced in a study of T-cell memory formation after mild COVID-19. TCRdb independently ran MiXCR on the 5' RACE reads; one entry per CDR3 protein. The sample gives a few hundred thousand distinct CDR3 sequences, about a sixth of which show up once; around 21% is in the top ten. The sequencing input was PBMCs or a T cell subset sorted from them (not recorded which). The receptors were gathered from a young man who had mild COVID-19 (a few samples of this study predate the infection). Cell type and time point are not known.

This clonotype was counted between two and nine times. V and J are TRBV20-1 and TRBJ2-5; D may be TRBD2 (6 bases). The germline V gene has CDR1 DFQATT and CDR2 SNEGSKA (reference sequence). The CDR3 totals 14 residues. Trimming removed 6 bases at V and 0 bases at J, with 14 bases between. CDR3 DNA: TGCAGTGCCTGGGGGAGGCAGCACCAAGAGACCCAGTACTTC. Encoded protein: CSAWGRQHQETQYF.

The J gene is TRBJ2-7, the V gene TRBV18; tentatively, D is TRBD1 (5 bases). CDR1 KGHSH and CDR2 LQKENI come from the germline V gene. The CDR3 has 14 amino acids. V gave up 5 bases and J gave up 3 bases, with 14 bases separating them. CDR3: CASSGASMDYEQYF. The DNA for the CDR3 is TGTGCCAGCTCAGGGGCCTCGATGGACTACGAGCAGTACTTC.

The sample holds a few counts of this clonotype. V gene TRBV12-3 or TRBV12-4 combines with J gene TRBJ2-7; TRBD1 might be the D (6 bases). The CDR3 length is 12 residues. Trimming took off 5 bases at V and 3 bases at J, with 8 bases between the two ends. CDR3: CASSRDIYEQYF. The CDR3 DNA reads TGTGCCAGCAGTAGGGACATCTACGAGCAGTACTTC.

V is TRBV7-9 and J is TRBJ2-3; D gene ambiguous. V was shortened by 2 bases and J by 5 bases, with 8 bases between the two germline ends. Germline V gene lookup returns CDR1 SEHNR and CDR2 FQNEAQ (reference sequence). This CDR3 has 13 amino acids. CDR3 nucleotides: TGTGCCAGCAGCTTATTACTACTAGATACGCAGTATTTT. Amino acid sequence: CASSLLLLDTQYF.

This clonotype was observed a few times. The rearrangement joins TRBV10-3 to TRBJ2-3, with 10 bases matching TRBD2. The CDR3 is 17 residues long. Trimming took 2 bases from V and 3 from J; bases not matched to a gene: 8. Germline CDR1 is ENHRY and CDR2 is SYGVKD. CDR3 residues: CAISEANSGGRTDTQYF. The DNA for the CDR3 is TGTGCCATCAGTGAGGCCAATAGCGGGGGGAGGACAGATACGCAGTATTTT.

This clonotype was counted only a few times. This rearrangement joins TRBV7-8 to TRBJ1-1; D is unclear. Trimming took 2 bases from V and 3 from J, leaving 10 bases between them. Germline lookup yields CDR1 SGHVS and CDR2 FQNEAQ. This CDR3 is built from 14 residues. CDR3 in DNA: TGTGCCAGCAGCTTACCGGGGAGGGACACTGAAGCTTTCTTT. Its translation is CASSLPGRDTEAFF. The variable domain in full, completed from reference TRBV7-8 and TRBJ1-1, reads GAGVSQSPRYKVAKRGQDVALRCDPISGHVSLFWYQQALGQGPEFLTYFQNEAQLDKSGLPSDRFFAERPEGSVSTLKIQRTQQEDSAVYLCASSLPGRDTEAFFGQGTRLTVV.

The rearrangement links TRBV4-2 to TRBJ2-4; the D gene is possibly TRBD2 (5 bases). V lost 4 bases, J lost 8 bases, and 15 bases lay in between. The germline CDR1 and CDR2 sequences are LGHNA and YNFKEQ. The CDR3 has 14 residues. CDR3: CASSRGIASDIQYF. As DNA, the CDR3 is TGTGCCAGCAGCCGAGGGATAGCCTCCGACATTCAGTACTTC.

The chain is built from TRBV28 and TRBJ2-2; tentatively, D is TRBD1 (6 bases). CDR3 size: 16 residues. Germline-derived CDR1 and CDR2 are MDHEN and SYDVKM. The V and J ends lost 3 bases and 1 base respectively, with 12 bases between them. CDR3: CASSLQGKLNTGELFF. The CDR3 DNA reads as TGTGCCAGCAGTTTGCAGGGGAAACTGAACACCGGGGAGCTGTTTTTT.

There are a few counts of this clonotype. J is TRBJ1-1 and V is TRBV7-2; possibly TRBD1 for D (6 bases). This CDR3 contains 15 residues. V was shortened by 1 base and J by 3 bases, with 12 bases between the two germline ends. The germline V gene encodes CDR1 SGHTA and CDR2 FQGNSA. The CDR3 protein is CASSLDTGIYTEAFF. The CDR3 region has the DNA TGTGCCAGCAGCTTAGATACAGGGATTTACACTGAAGCTTTCTTT.